This T cell receptor (beta chain) was captured by sequencing in a study of cytomegalovirus exposure and HLA in healthy donors. Whole-study context: An earlier analysis identified 95 million to 120 million unique TCR beta sequences in about 200 million T cells. General study results and limits: Some V segments, TRBV6-2 and TRBV6-3 among them, were indistinguishable and were therefore excluded.

Between the trimmed V and J ends, which lost 1 base and 3 bases, there was a span of 8 bases. This CDR3 has 14 amino acids. Germline CDR1 reads SGHRS; CDR2 reads YFSETQ. Vbeta (60) and Jbeta (13) primers were used in the PCR. Profiled with immunoSEQ multiplex PCR; TCRdb holds only in-frame clones, not every one. In the table there are about 180,000 clones, 77% of which are singletons. As to this clone: Its matching antigen is unknown.

The chain recombines TRBV5-1 with TRBJ1-5; D not certain. Sequences were obtained from PBMCs. The source of this sequence is an older woman in good health and CMV-seropositive. CDR3 DNA sequence: TGCGCCAGCAGCTTGTCCGGGGACAATCAGCCCCAGCATTTT. Amino acids: CASSLSGDNQPQHF. Variable domain in full (rest from reference TRBV5-1 and TRBJ1-5): KAGVTQTPRYLIKTRGQQVTLSCSPISGHRSVSWYQQTPGQGLQFLFEYFSETQRNKGNFPGRFSGRQFSNSRSEMNVSTLELGDSALYLCASSLSGDNQPQHFGDGTRLSIL.